This TCR beta chain was observed in a study of T cells in Graves' hyperthyroidism and ophthalmopathy. Patients were aged 18 to 65, had disease duration under 2 months, and had newly diagnosed hyperthyroidism. RNA transcripts were the template for amplifying TCR beta CDR3 regions. TCR CDR3 regions were first amplified by RT-PCR with HTBI primers. TCRdb reprocessed the multiplex PCR reads with MiXCR, giving one entry per CDR3 protein. The sample has 800,000 or so distinct CDR3 sequences; over 35% are singletons. Deletions cut 4 bases from V and 6 bases from J, with 17 bases between. Germline V lookup: CDR1 SGHDT, CDR2 YYEEEE. This CDR3 spans 14 amino acids.

This clonotype was sampled from a man between 18 and 35 years old with Graves' hyperthyroidism. Sequencing was performed on blood. V is TRBV5-6 and J is TRBJ2-7; D not resolved. Here the CDR3 reads CASSPARNPAEQYF. The CDR3 DNA follows: TGTGCCAGCAGCCCCGCGAGGAACCCGGCCGAGCAGTACTTC.